The rows below give T cell receptor beta chains drawn from one sample of a study of T cells in Graves' hyperthyroidism and ophthalmopathy. Via MiXCR, TCRdb re-called the multiplex PCR reads, giving one row per CDR3 protein. The sample lists 250,000 to 300,000 distinct CDR3 sequences, around 20% occurring once. Specimen: blood. The receptors shown here come from a man aged 50-59 years with Graves' ophthalmopathy. Both conserved end residues are part of each CDR3. D genes are given only for firm matches. Size values are once, few and many counts, or a class for expanded clones, and some rows have none.

size: many
J: TRBJ1-5
D: .
V: TRBV7-2
DNA: TGTGCCAGCAGTCAAAATGGGGGCCAGCCCCAGCATTTT
CDR3: CASSQNGGQPQHF

size: many
J: TRBJ2-1
D: .
V: TRBV2
DNA: TGTGCCACCCAAGGTCGGGGAGCGAACAATGAGCAGTTCTTC
CDR3: CATQGRGANNEQFF

size: many
J: TRBJ1-2
D: .
V: TRBV20-1
DNA: TGCAGTGCTAGAGTTTCTACCAGGGGCTCAGGGGGCTACACCTTC
CDR3: CSARVSTRGSGGYTF

size: many
J: TRBJ1-2
D: TRBD1
V: TRBV12-3/TRBV12-4
DNA: TGTGCCAGCAGGGAGGACGGACAGGGTGGTTTTGATGGCTACACCTTC
CDR3: CASREDGQGGFDGYTF

size: many
J: TRBJ2-3
D: TRBD2
V: TRBV3-1
DNA: TGTGCCAGCAGCCAATTGGCAGCGGGAGGGCCAACTAGCACAGATACGCAGTATTTT
CDR3: CASSQLAAGGPTSTDTQYF

size: .
J: TRBJ2-5
D: .
V: TRBV6-1
DNA: TGTGCCTCTACTTTTTCGGTGGGTGAGACCCAGTACTTC
CDR3: CASTFSVGETQYF

size: many
J: TRBJ1-2
D: .
V: TRBV7-9
DNA: TGTGCCAGCAGCTTAGATCCCTCGGAAACTGATGGCTACACCTTC
CDR3: CASSLDPSETDGYTF

size: few
J: TRBJ1-2
D: .
V: TRBV7-9
DNA: TGTGCCAGCAGCTTAGTCGTCAGGGATGAGGGCTATGGCTACACCTTC
CDR3: CASSLVVRDEGYGYTF

size: many
J: TRBJ2-3
D: TRBD2
V: TRBV28
DNA: TGTGCCAGCAGTTTCCCCCGGGGACTAGCGGGATCAGATACGCAGTATTTT
CDR3: CASSFPRGLAGSDTQYF

size: .
J: TRBJ1-3
D: .
V: TRBV2
DNA: TGTGCCAGCAGCCCGCGTGGCACGCGCTCTGGAAACACCATATATTTT
CDR3: CASSPRGTRSGNTIYF

size: many
J: TRBJ1-2
D: .
V: TRBV27
DNA: TGTGCCAGCAGTTCATACGGGGATGGCTACACCTTC
CDR3: CASSSYGDGYTF

size: few
J: TRBJ2-2
D: .
V: TRBV6-6
DNA: TGTGCCAGCAGTTACTCGAGGCGGGTCAACACCGGGGAGCTGTTTTTT
CDR3: CASSYSRRVNTGELFF

size: many
J: TRBJ2-5
D: .
V: TRBV2
DNA: TGTGCCAGTTCTAACCAAGAGACCCAGTACTTC
CDR3: CASSNQETQYF

size: many
J: TRBJ2-1
D: .
V: TRBV12-3/TRBV12-4
DNA: TGTGCCAGCGCTTTTTACAATGAGCAGTTCTTC
CDR3: CASAFYNEQFF

size: .
J: TRBJ2-7
D: .
V: TRBV5-6
DNA: TGTGCCAGCAGCTTCGGAACCGGGACACCGCGCGAGCAGTACTTC
CDR3: CASSFGTGTPREQYF

size: many
J: TRBJ2-3
D: .
V: TRBV7-3
DNA: TGTGCCAGCAGCTCTGGACTCGGGGATACGCAGTATTTT
CDR3: CASSSGLGDTQYF

size: many
J: TRBJ1-2
D: .
V: TRBV2
DNA: TGTGCCAGCAGTGAAAGGAGTTGGGGCTACACCTTC
CDR3: CASSERSWGYTF

size: many
J: TRBJ1-2
D: .
V: TRBV20-1
DNA: TGCAGTGCAGCCATAGACTATGGCTACACCTTC
CDR3: CSAAIDYGYTF

size: .
J: TRBJ1-2
D: .
V: TRBV24-1
DNA: TGTGCCACCAGTGATGGGTCGGGGACCTATGGCTACACCTTC
CDR3: CATSDGSGTYGYTF

size: many
J: TRBJ2-1
D: TRBD2
V: TRBV5-1
DNA: TGCGCCAGCACCGCTAGCGGGGTCAACAATGAGCAGTTCTTC
CDR3: CASTASGVNNEQFF

size: few
J: TRBJ1-1
D: TRBD1
V: TRBV20-1
DNA: TGCAGTGCTGACGACAGGGGGAACACTGAAGCTTTCTTT
CDR3: CSADDRGNTEAFF

size: few
J: TRBJ2-1
D: .
V: TRBV20-1
DNA: TGCAGTGCTTACCCAATAGCAGGGGTTACAAATGAGCAGTTCTTC
CDR3: CSAYPIAGVTNEQFF

size: few
J: TRBJ2-7
D: .
V: TRBV7-9
DNA: TGTGCCAGCAGCTTTAGCGCAGTAAGATCCTCCTACGAGCAGTACTTC
CDR3: CASSFSAVRSSYEQYF

size: .
J: TRBJ1-1
D: .
V: TRBV6-1
DNA: TGTGCCAGCGGACAGACGCTGAACACTGAAGCTTTCTTT
CDR3: CASGQTLNTEAFF

size: many
J: TRBJ2-7
D: TRBD2
V: TRBV28
DNA: TGTGCCAGCAGTTTTGGTGGTGGCCGGGAGGGCCCCACCTACGAGCAGTACTTC
CDR3: CASSFGGGREGPTYEQYF

size: .
J: TRBJ2-6
D: .
V: TRBV9
DNA: TGTGCCAGCAGCGTAGAGGGGACACCCGTCTCTGGGGCCAACGTCCTGACTTTC
CDR3: CASSVEGTPVSGANVLTF

size: .
J: TRBJ1-4
D: TRBD1
V: TRBV10-2
DNA: TGCGCCAGCAGTGTACAGGGGACGCGTGAAAAACTGTTTTTT
CDR3: CASSVQGTREKLFF

size: many
J: TRBJ2-1
D: TRBD2
V: TRBV3-1
DNA: TGTGCCAGCAGCCAATCCCTAGCGGGAGGTAACAATGAGCAGTTCTTC
CDR3: CASSQSLAGGNNEQFF

size: many
J: TRBJ2-5
D: .
V: TRBV3-1
DNA: TGTGCCAGCAGCCAAGATCTTCGTGGGTCCCAGTACTTC
CDR3: CASSQDLRGSQYF

size: .
J: TRBJ2-5
D: .
V: TRBV27
DNA: TGTGCCAGCACCCCTGCGGGACCCCAAGAGACCCAGTACTTC
CDR3: CASTPAGPQETQYF

size: many
J: TRBJ2-5
D: .
V: TRBV11-2
DNA: TGTGCCAGCAGCTCCGATCGGGGGTACCAAGAGACCCAGTACTTC
CDR3: CASSSDRGYQETQYF

size: many
J: TRBJ1-2
D: .
V: TRBV30
DNA: TGTGCCTGGAGTGTACTCCCACTAAGGAAAACATATGGCTACACCTTC
CDR3: CAWSVLPLRKTYGYTF

size: few
J: TRBJ2-1
D: TRBD2
V: TRBV4-1
DNA: TGCGCCAGCAGCCAAGACCCCCCACTAGCGGGAGGGCGTAATGAGCAGTTCTTC
CDR3: CASSQDPPLAGGRNEQFF

size: .
J: TRBJ1-1
D: .
V: TRBV27
DNA: TGTGCCAGCAGTTTATCGCGGGGGAACACTGAAGCTTTCTTT
CDR3: CASSLSRGNTEAFF

size: .
J: TRBJ1-5
D: .
V: TRBV28
DNA: TGTGCCAGCAGTCGGGAGACAGGATTTTATAGCAATCAGCCCCAGCATTTT
CDR3: CASSRETGFYSNQPQHF

size: few
J: TRBJ2-7
D: TRBD1
V: TRBV20-1
DNA: TGCAGTGCTGCAAGGGACAGGGGTTACGAGCAGTACTTC
CDR3: CSAARDRGYEQYF

size: .
J: TRBJ2-3
D: .
V: TRBV5-4
DNA: TGTGCCAGCAGCACGGGAGTAGCGCAGTATTTT
CDR3: CASSTGVAQYF

size: .
J: TRBJ2-2
D: TRBD1
V: TRBV15
DNA: TGTGCCACCAGCAGAGATCCCCGGGACAGCCGCAACACCGGGGAGCTGTTTTTT
CDR3: CATSRDPRDSRNTGELFF

size: many
J: TRBJ2-7
D: TRBD2
V: TRBV7-9
DNA: TGTGCCAGCAGCTTGTTGACTAGCGTTAACGAGCAGTACTTC
CDR3: CASSLLTSVNEQYF

size: few
J: TRBJ2-7
D: .
V: TRBV5-1
DNA: .
CDR3: CASSFYICSARDGRRHRQDEQYF

size: many
J: TRBJ1-6
D: .
V: TRBV28
DNA: TGTGCCAGCACCTCACGCCGGGACATCCTTTCACCCCTCCACTTT
CDR3: CASTSRRDILSPLHF

size: .
J: TRBJ2-1
D: TRBD1
V: TRBV2
DNA: TGTGCCATCAGTGAGACAGGGGTTGAGCAGTTCTTC
CDR3: CAISETGVEQFF

size: few
J: TRBJ2-2
D: .
V: TRBV6-6
DNA: TGTGCCAGCAGTTACCGTGGTGGGGGCGGGGAGCTGTTTTTT
CDR3: CASSYRGGGGELFF

size: .
J: TRBJ1-6
D: .
V: TRBV29-1
DNA: TGCAGCGTTCGTGAGGGAGAGGCTTCACCCCTCCACTTT
CDR3: CSVREGEASPLHF

size: .
J: TRBJ2-7
D: TRBD1
V: TRBV19
DNA: TGTGCCAGTAGTCGCCGAACAGGGGGCCCCGAGCAGTACTTC
CDR3: CASSRRTGGPEQYF

size: few
J: TRBJ2-3
D: .
V: TRBV6-2/TRBV6-3
DNA: TGTGCCAGCAGTTACGTACCCACAGATACGCAGTATTTT
CDR3: CASSYVPTDTQYF

size: .
J: TRBJ1-5
D: TRBD1
V: TRBV20-1
DNA: TGCAGTACCCGGGACAGGGGAAAGGCTGGCAATCAGCCCCAGCATTTT
CDR3: CSTRDRGKAGNQPQHF

size: many
J: TRBJ1-2
D: .
V: TRBV28
DNA: TGTGCCAGCAGTTCCAGGGGAAATAACTATGGCTACACCTTC
CDR3: CASSSRGNNYGYTF

size: few
J: TRBJ1-2
D: .
V: TRBV20-1
DNA: TGCAGTGGTAGTGGGGAAACCTATGGCTACACCTTC
CDR3: CSGSGETYGYTF

size: .
J: TRBJ2-1
D: TRBD2
V: TRBV19
DNA: TGTGCCAGTAGTCGAACCACTAGCGGAGCGTTTTACAATGAGCAGTTCTTC
CDR3: CASSRTTSGAFYNEQFF

size: .
J: TRBJ2-1
D: .
V: TRBV5-1
DNA: TGCGCCAGCAGCAATCCCGGGGCACTCGAGCAGTTCTTC
CDR3: CASSNPGALEQFF

size: many
J: TRBJ2-3
D: .
V: TRBV7-8
DNA: TGTGCCAGCGGGGCTCGGGGAGGACCCACAGATACGCAGTATTTT
CDR3: CASGARGGPTDTQYF